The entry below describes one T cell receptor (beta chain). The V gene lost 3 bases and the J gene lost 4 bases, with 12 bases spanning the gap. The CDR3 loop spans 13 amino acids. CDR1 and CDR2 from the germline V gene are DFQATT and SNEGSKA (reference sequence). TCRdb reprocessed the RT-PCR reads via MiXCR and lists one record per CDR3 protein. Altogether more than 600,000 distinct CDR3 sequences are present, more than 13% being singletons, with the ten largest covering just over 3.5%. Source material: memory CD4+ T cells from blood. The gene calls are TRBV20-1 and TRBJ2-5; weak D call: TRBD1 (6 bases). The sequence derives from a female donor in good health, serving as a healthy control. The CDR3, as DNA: TGCAGTGCTAGCCTTCAGGGGAGAGAGACCCAGTACTTC. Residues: CSASLQGRETQYF.